This T cell receptor beta chain was sequenced in a study of cytomegalovirus exposure and HLA in healthy donors (dated 2017 in TCRdb). In terms of the full investigation: A later analysis indicated that the 120 or so validation repertoires were generated on the platform also employed for the 670 or so repertoires of the first cohort. The study was designed to test whether signatures of past pathogen exposure could be identified by cataloging public T cell receptors. Besides the first cohort of approximately 670 subjects, a separate validation cohort made up of 120 different subjects was used. To predict cytomegalovirus infection status, the study combined high-throughput TCR immunosequencing, statistical association of individual TCRs with disease status, and machine learning.

Points on this clone: Its recognized antigen is unknown. No base-level quality is on record; no much larger clone is a single base apart.

General findings and caveats noted by the study authors: In a later analysis, TCRs clustered in the first cohort were found to also tend to co-occur in the 120 or so validation repertoires, with approximately 94% of cluster scores above 0. While some public TCRs were present in many individuals, most TCR sequences turned up only very rarely across donors. The authors suggested that the approach could potentially be extended to other disease states and immunological phenotypes. The study listed 170 or so TCR beta chains as associated with cytomegalovirus. A few of the identified cytomegalovirus-associated TCR beta chains were confirmed in vitro to be specific for cytomegalovirus antigens. The validation cohort had no HLA typing available for a later analysis, so co-occurrence within that cohort was assessed over all 130 or so repertoires. The classifier was reported to diagnose cytomegalovirus status with high specificity and sensitivity in both the original cohort and the validation cohort.

Donors formed part of the validation cohort, which comprised over a hundred subjects and was distinct from the first cohort of roughly 600 subjects. The receptor library was made with the immunoSEQ multiplex PCR assay. Processing in the source paper ran as follows. To diagnose cytomegalovirus status from the catalog of TCR beta chain sequences, a statistical classification framework was built. The table was pulled from immuneACCESS by TCRdb, which kept in-frame rearrangements only. Such tables lose some clones; where checked, under half of the loss comes from unresolved V genes, and the rest has no known cause. V, J and clone size derive from that table, while D and trimming were established from the DNA sequence. Across this sample there are 110,000 to 150,000 clones, with about 87% seen only once. The ten biggest clones cover about 6.4% of the sample. The sample taken for sequencing was PBMCs. The receptor was isolated from a woman in her 30s in good health and CMV-seropositive.

The DNA is TGTGCCAGCAGCTTAGTTCTTAGCGGGGGACAAATCGATACGCAGTATTTT. Translated, this gives CASSLVLSGGQIDTQYF. The rearranged chain carries TRBV7-6 and TRBJ2-3, with TRBD2 matching 9 junction bases. CDR1 and CDR2 are drawn from the germline V gene: SGHVS, FNYEAQ. The CDR3 goes from the cysteine to the phenylalanine over 17 residues. Only CDR3 DNA is held: 51 bases, read in frame from base 1. Germline trimming: 1 base from V, 6 bases from J; junction bases outside gene matches: 11.